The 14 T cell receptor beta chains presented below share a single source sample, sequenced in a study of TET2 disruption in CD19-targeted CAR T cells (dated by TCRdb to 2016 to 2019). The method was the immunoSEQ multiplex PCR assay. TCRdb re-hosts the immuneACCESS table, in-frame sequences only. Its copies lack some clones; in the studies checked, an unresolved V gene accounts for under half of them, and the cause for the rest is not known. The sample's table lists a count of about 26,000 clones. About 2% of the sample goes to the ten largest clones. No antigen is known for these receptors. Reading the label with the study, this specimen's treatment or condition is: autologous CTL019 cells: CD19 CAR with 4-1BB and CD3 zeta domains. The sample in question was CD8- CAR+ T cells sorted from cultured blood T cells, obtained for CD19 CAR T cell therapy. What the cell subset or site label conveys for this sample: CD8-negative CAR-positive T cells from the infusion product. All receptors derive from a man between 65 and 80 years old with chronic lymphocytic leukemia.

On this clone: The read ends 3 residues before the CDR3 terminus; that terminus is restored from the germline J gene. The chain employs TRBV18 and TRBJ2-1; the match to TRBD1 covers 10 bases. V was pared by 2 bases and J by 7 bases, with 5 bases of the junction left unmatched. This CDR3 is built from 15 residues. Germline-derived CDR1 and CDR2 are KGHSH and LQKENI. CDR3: CASSPGTGVENEQFF. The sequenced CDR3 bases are TGTGCCAGCTCACCAGGGACAGGGGTAGAAAATGAG. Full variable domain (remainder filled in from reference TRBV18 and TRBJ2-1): NAGVMQNPRHLVRRRGQEARLRCSPMKGHSHVYWYRQLPEEGLKFMVYLQKENIIDESGMPKERFSAEFPKEGPSILRIQQVVRGDSAAYFCASSPGTGVENEQFFGPGTRLTVL.

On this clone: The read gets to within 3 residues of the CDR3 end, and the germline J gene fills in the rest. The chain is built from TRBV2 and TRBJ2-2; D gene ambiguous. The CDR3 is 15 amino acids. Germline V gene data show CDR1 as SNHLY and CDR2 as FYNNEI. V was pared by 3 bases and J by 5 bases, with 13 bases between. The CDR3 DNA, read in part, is TGTGCCAGCAGTGACGAGAGAATCGGGACCGGGGAG. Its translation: CASSDERIGTGE. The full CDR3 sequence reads CASSDERIGTGELFF.

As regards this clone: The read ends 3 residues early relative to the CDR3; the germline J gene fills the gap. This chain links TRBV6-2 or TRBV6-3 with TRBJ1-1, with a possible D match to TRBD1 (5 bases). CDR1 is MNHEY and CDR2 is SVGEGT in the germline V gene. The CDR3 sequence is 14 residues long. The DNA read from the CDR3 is TGTGCCAGCAGTCCGGGACTTCCAAAACCCGAA. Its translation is CASSPGLPKPE. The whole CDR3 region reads CASSPGLPKPEAFF.

Partial CDR3 DNA: TGTGCCAGCAGCCGAACAGGGTTCGGGGACGAG. Amino acids: CASSRTGFGDE. The full CDR3 sequence reads CASSRTGFGDEQYF. The chain combines TRBV6-2 or TRBV6-3 with TRBJ2-7; the D gene is possibly TRBD1 (6 bases). The observed sequence ends 3 residues before the CDR3 terminus, with the missing tail filled in from the germline J gene. The CDR3 runs to 14 residues. Trimming cost V 6 bases and J 5 bases, with 17 bases left between them. Looked up from germline, CDR1 is MNHEY and CDR2 is SVGEGT.

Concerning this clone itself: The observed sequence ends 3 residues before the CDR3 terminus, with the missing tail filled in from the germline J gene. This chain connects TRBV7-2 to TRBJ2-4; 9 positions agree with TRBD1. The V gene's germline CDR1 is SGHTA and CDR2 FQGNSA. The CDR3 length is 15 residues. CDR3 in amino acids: CASSSGQGKEETQYF. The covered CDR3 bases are TGTGCCAGCAGCTCCGGACAGGGGAAAGAGGAGACT.

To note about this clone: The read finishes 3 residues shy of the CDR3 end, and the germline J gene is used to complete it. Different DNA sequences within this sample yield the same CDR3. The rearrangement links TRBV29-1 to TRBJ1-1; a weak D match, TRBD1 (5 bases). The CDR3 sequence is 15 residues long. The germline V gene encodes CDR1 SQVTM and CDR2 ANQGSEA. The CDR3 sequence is CSVEGGGGSRETAFF. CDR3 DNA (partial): TGCAGCGTTGAAGGGGGCGGGGGTTCTCGCGAGACA.

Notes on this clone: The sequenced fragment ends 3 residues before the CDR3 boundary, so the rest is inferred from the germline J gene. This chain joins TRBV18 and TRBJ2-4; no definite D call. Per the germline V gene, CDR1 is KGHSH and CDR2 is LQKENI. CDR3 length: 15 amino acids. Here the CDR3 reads CASSPATAAGYGQYF. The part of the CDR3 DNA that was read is TGTGCCAGCTCACCTGCGACCGCCGCCGGGTATGGT.

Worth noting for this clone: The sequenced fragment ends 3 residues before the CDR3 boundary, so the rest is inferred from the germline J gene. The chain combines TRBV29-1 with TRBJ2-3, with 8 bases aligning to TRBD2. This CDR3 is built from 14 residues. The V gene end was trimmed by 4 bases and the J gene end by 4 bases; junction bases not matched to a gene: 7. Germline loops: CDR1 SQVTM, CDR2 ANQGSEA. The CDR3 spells CSVVERGSADTQYF. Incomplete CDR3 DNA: TGCAGCGTTGTGGAGCGGGGGAGCGCAGATACG.

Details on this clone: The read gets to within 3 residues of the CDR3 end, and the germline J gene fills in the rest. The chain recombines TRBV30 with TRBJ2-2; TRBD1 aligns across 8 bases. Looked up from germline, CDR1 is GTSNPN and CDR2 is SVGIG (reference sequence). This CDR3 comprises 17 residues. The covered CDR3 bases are TGTGCCTGGAGGGCCGGGACAGGAGGAGGGTCGACCCAAAAG. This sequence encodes CAWRAGTGGGSTQK. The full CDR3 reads CAWRAGTGGGSTQKLFF.

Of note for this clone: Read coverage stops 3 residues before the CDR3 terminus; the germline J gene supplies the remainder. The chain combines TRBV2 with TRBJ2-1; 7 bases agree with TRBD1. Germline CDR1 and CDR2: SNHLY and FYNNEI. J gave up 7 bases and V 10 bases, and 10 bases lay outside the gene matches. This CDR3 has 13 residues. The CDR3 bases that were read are TGTGCCACCCGGGACAGTTTAGGGAATGAG. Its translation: CATRDSLGNE. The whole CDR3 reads CATRDSLGNEQFF.

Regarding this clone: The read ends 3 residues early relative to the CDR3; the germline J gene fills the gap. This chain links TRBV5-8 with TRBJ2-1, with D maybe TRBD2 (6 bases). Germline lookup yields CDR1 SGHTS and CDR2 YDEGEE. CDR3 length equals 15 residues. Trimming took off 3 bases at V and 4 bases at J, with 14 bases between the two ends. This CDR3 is CASSSDGEAYNEQFF. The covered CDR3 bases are TGTGCCAGCAGCTCGGACGGGGAGGCTTACAATGAG.

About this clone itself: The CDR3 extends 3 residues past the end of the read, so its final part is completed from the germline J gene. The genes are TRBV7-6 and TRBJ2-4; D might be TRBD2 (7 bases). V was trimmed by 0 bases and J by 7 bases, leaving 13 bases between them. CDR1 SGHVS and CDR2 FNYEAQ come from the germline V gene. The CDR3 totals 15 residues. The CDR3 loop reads CASSLAEGGPNIQYF. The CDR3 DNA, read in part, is TGTGCCAGCAGCTTAGCGGAGGGGGGGCCCAACATT.

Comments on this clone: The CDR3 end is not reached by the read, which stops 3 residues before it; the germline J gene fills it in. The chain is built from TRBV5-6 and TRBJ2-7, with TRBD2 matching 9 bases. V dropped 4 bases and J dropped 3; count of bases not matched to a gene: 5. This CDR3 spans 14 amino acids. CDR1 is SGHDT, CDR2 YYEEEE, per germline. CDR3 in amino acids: CASSGGGASYEQYF. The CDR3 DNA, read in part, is TGTGCCAGCAGCGGCGGGGGGGCGAGCTACGAG.

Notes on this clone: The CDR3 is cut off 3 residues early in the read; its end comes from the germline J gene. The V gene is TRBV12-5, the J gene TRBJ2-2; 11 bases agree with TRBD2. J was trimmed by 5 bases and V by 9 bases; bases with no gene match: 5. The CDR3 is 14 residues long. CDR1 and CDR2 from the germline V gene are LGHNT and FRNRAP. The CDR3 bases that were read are TGTGCTAGCAAAAGGACTAGCGGGACCGGGGAG. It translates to CASKRTSGTGE. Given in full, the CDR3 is CASKRTSGTGELFF.